This entry describes one TCR beta chain. The record originates from a study of preoperative IRX-2 immunotherapy in early breast cancer. Only in-frame clones appear in the TCRdb table, and some are missing; sequencing was by immunoSEQ multiplex PCR. The sample includes about 33,000 clones, 85% to 90% of them seen just once. Sample treatment: preoperative locoregional IRX-2 cytokine immunotherapy. This phase Ib study tested locoregional IRX-2 cytokine immunotherapy given before surgery. The V and J ends lost 7 bases and 0 bases respectively, with 7 bases between them. Germline V gene sequence: CDR1 LNHDA, CDR2 SQIVND (reference sequence). This CDR3 contains 13 residues.

Sequenced here: tumor tissue, sampled after IRX-2 immunotherapy. The chain joins TRBV19 to TRBJ1-3; a weak D match, TRBD1 (5 bases). The clonotype comes from a human donor with breast cancer. This CDR3 is CASKGISGNTIYF. The CDR3 DNA follows: TGTGCCAGTAAGGGGATCTCTGGAAACACCATATATTTT.